This T cell receptor (beta chain) was identified during a study of T cells in severe cutaneous drug reactions (dated by TCRdb to the late 2010s). Background for the entire study: Recruitment took place between the early 2010s and the late 2010s, drawing patients from Taiwan, Thailand and a European registry network. Only patients with a probable or definite SJS/TEN or DRESS diagnosis by RegiSCAR criteria were enrolled. Assignment of the culprit drug relied on both the Naranjo algorithm and the ALDEN drug causality algorithm. Blister fluids/cells, PBMC and other biological samples were taken from patients in the acute stage or the recovery stage. Single-cell sequencing, quantitative PCR validation, functional assays and transgenic mouse experiments were combined with bulk TCR sequencing. Libraries used iRepertoire multiplex PCR; authors cited a comparison showing similar capture of abundant clonotypes across iRepertoire and 5' RACE methods with or without UMI. Beyond this particular receptor, the publication reports: A public TCRbeta CDR3 was found in all seven CBZ-SJS/TEN blister samples (mean roughly 14%) but was undetectable or scarce in tolerant-control and healthy-donor PBMC. CBZ-SJS/TEN patients showed strongly increased TRBV12-4 usage, with an average of about 30% in blister cells and 4% to 5.5% in PBMC. The authors stated that further study is still needed to find out whether the public TCR applies more generally to SJS/TEN caused by other drugs.

As concerns this clonotype: The antigen it recognizes is unknown.

For both bulk and single-cell sequencing, libraries were prepared with the iRepertoire multiplex PCR system and TCR subtype-specific primers. Multiplex PCR with primers aimed at the V, D and J gene regions produced the bulk TCR beta libraries. Each sample contributed roughly 100-550 ng of RNA as input for preparing the bulk TCR library. An Illumina MiSeq was used to sequence bulk TCR beta amplicons. In the source study's methods: Sample misassignments and low-quality sequencing reads were removed through quality control steps. The CDR3 was defined as the amino acids lying between the Y[YFLI]C motif of the V gene and the [FW]GXGT motif of the J segment. The IMGT database served as the reference for assigning TRBV and TRBJ genes and CDR3 clonotypes. Per-sample TRBV expression was normalized to the mean of the same gene in PBMC from some 40 healthy donors. Reprocessed by TCRdb, the reads give a single entry per CDR3 protein sequence, without DNA. V and J calls and clone size were set by TCRdb, not the authors. The table of this sample itemizes approximately 9,600 distinct CDR3 sequences. 21% of the sample is taken by the ten largest.

Sequences DFQATT (CDR1) and SNEGSKA (CDR2) are obtained from the germline V gene (reference sequence). The CDR3 holds 15 amino acids from the cysteine to the phenylalanine. No DNA has been recorded. Sequenced donors were patients with carbamazepine-induced Stevens-Johnson syndrome or toxic epidermal necrolysis (CBZ-SJS/TEN). Next-generation sequencing was used to profile the T cell receptor repertoires of patients with drug-induced severe cutaneous adverse reactions in a search for drug-specific clonotypes. RNA was isolated from either blister cells of skin lesions or peripheral blood mononuclear cells.

The receptor comes from a human donor with Stevens-Johnson syndrome, a severe cutaneous drug reaction. Sample: cells from a skin blister. This sample's cell subset or site label indicates: unsorted cells from skin lesion blisters. The V gene is TRBV20-1 and the J gene is TRBJ1-2. This receptor has the CDR3 CSARISGGGSIGYTF.